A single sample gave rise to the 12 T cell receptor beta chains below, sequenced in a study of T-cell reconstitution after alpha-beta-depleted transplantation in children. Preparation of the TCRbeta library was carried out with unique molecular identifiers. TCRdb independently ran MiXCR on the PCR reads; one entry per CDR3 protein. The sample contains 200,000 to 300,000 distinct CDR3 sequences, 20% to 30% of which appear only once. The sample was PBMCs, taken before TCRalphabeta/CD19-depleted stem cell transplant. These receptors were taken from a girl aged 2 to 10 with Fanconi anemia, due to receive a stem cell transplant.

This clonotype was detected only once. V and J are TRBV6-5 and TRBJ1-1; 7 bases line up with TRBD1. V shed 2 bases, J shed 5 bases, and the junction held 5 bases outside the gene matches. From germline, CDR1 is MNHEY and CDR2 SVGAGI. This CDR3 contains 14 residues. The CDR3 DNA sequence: TGTGCCAGCAGTTACAGGGGGCCGTCGACTGAAGCTTTCTTT. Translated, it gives CASSYRGPSTEAFF.

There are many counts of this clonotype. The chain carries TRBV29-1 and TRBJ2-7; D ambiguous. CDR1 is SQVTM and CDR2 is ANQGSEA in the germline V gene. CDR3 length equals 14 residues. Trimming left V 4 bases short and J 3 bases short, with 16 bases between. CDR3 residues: CSVGSSTALYEQYF. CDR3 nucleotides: TGCAGCGTTGGTTCGAGTACGGCCCTCTACGAGCAGTACTTC.

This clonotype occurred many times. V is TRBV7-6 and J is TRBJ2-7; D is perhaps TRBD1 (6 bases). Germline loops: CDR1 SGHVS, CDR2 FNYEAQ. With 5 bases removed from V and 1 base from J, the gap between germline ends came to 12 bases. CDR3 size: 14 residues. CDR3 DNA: TGTGCCAGCAGCAAGGACAGACTGTCCTACGAGCAGTACTTC. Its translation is CASSKDRLSYEQYF.

This CDR3 reads CASSAKSANTDTQYF. The CDR3 nucleotides are TGTGCCAGCAGCGCCAAATCGGCCAACACAGATACGCAGTATTTT. The V call is TRBV9, the J call TRBJ2-3, with unresolved D. CDR3 size: 15 residues. Looked up from germline, CDR1 is SGDLS and CDR2 is YYNGEE. V was pared by 3 bases and J by 2 bases, with 13 bases between.

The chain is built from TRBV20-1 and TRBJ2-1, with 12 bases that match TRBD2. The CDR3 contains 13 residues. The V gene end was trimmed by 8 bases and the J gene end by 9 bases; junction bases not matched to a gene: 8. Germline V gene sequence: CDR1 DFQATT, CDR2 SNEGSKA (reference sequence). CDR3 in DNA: TGCAGTCCCCGGACTAGCGGGATCGGTGAGCAGTTCTTC. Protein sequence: CSPRTSGIGEQFF.

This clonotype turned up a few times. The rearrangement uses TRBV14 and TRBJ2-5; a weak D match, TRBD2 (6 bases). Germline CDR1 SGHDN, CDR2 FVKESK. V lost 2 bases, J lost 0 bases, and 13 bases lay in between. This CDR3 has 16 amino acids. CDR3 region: CASSQLRGLYQETQYF. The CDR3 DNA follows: TGTGCCAGCAGCCAACTAAGGGGACTCTACCAAGAGACCCAGTACTTC.

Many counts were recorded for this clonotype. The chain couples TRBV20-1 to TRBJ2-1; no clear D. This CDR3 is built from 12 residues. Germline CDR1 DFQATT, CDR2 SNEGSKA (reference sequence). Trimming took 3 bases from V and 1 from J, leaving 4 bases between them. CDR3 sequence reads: CSASGSYNEQFF. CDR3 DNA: TGCAGTGCTAGCGGTTCCTACAATGAGCAGTTCTTC.

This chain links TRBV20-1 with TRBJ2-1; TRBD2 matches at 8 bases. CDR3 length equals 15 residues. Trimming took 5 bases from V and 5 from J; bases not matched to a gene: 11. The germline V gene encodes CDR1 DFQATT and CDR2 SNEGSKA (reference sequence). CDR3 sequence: CSAPRLAGAHNEQFF. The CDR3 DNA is TGCAGTGCTCCAAGGCTAGCGGGCGCACACAATGAGCAGTTCTTC.

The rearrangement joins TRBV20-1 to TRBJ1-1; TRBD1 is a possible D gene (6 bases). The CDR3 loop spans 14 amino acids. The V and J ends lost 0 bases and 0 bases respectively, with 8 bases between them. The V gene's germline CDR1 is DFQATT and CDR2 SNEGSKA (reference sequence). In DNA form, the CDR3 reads TGCAGTGCTAGAGAGGACAGCCTGAACACTGAAGCTTTCTTT. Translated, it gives CSAREDSLNTEAFF.

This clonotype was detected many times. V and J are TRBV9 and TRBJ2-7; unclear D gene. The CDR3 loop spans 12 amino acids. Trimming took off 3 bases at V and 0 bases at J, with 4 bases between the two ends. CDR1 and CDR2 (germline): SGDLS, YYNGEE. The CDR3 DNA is TGTGCCAGCAGCGCCGTCTCCTACGAGCAGTACTTC. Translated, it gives CASSAVSYEQYF.

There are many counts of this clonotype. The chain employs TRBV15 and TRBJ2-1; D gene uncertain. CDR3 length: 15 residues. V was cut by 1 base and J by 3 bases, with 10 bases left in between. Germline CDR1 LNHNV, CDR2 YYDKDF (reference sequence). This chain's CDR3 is CATSRVYRLYNEQFF. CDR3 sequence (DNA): TGTGCCACCAGCAGAGTATACAGACTCTACAATGAGCAGTTCTTC.

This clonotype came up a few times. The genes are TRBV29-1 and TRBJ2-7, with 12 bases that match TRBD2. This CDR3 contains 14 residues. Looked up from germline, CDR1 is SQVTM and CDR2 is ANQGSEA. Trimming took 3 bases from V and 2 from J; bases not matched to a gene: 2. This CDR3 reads CSVDGLAGTYEQYF. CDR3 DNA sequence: TGCAGCGTTGACGGACTAGCGGGAACCTACGAGCAGTACTTC.